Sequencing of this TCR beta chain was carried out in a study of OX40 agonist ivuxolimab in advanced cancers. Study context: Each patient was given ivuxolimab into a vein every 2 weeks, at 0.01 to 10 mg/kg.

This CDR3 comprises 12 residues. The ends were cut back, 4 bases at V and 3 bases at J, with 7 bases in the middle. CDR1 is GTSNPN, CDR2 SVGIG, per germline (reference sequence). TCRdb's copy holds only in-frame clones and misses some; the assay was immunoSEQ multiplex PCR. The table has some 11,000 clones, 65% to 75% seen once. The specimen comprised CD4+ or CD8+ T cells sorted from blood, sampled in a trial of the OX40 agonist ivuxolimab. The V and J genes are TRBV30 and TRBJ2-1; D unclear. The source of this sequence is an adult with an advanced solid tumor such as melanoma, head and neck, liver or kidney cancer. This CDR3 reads CAWKVSYNEQFF. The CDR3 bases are TGTGCCTGGAAGGTCAGCTACAATGAGCAGTTCTTC.